This is a list of T cell receptor beta chains from one sample in a study of T cell responses to AZD1222 COVID-19 vaccine. Profiling relied on immunoSEQ multiplex PCR, and the TCRdb table lists in-frame clones only, not all of them. This table holds 100,000 to 150,000 clones, around 90% found once. The sample in question was peripheral blood, obtained on day 0 of AZD1222 vaccination. The receptors shown here come from an adult in good health. Both conserved end residues are part of each CDR3. The order of the fields is J gene, D gene, V gene, clone size, CDR3 protein, CDR3 DNA. A D gene is named only where the DNA matches it firmly. Rows may omit the clone size; those that give it use once, few, many or a size class.

TRBJ2-1,-,TRBV6-4,medium-sized,CASSDSSGSYNEQFF,TGTGCCAGCAGTGACTCTAGCGGCTCCTACAATGAGCAGTTCTTC
TRBJ1-1,-,TRBV5-5,-,CASSLGIGTEAFF,TGTGCCAGCAGCCTAGGGATAGGGACTGAAGCTTTCTTT
TRBJ2-7,-,TRBV11-3,-,CASSQAQSGLYEQYF,TGTGCCAGCAGCCAGGCGCAATCCGGATTATACGAGCAGTACTTC
TRBJ2-7,TRBD1,TRBV5-1,-,CASSPDRGYEQYF,TGCGCCAGCAGCCCCGACAGGGGCTACGAGCAGTACTTC
TRBJ1-2,TRBD1,TRBV9,few,CASSPETGGRRGYTF,TGTGCCAGCAGCCCTGAGACAGGGGGAAGGAGAGGCTACACCTTC
TRBJ1-4,-,TRBV30,once,CAWSGVEGEKLFF,TGTGCCTGGAGTGGAGTCGAGGGAGAAAAACTGTTTTTT
TRBJ2-7,TRBD2,TRBV6-6,-,CASSYSPLAGGGEQYF,TGTGCCAGCAGTTACTCGCCTCTAGCGGGAGGGGGCGAGCAGTACTTC
TRBJ1-1,-,TRBV6-5,-,CASSYGTEAFF,TGTGCCAGCAGTTACGGTACCGAAGCTTTCTTT
TRBJ2-7,-,TRBV21-1,-,CASTQTGADEQYF,TGTGCCAGCACCCAGACAGGGGCGGACGAGCAGTACTTC
TRBJ1-2,-,TRBV24-1,once,CATTNLIQPSYYGYTF,TGTGCCACCACTAATCTGATACAGCCTTCCTACTATGGCTACACCTTC
TRBJ2-7,TRBD2,TRBV29-1,-,CSVASSGSYEQYF,TGCAGCGTTGCGTCTAGCGGGAGCTACGAGCAGTACTTC
TRBJ1-5,-,TRBV6-4,-,CASSPPFQRVQVSNQPQHF,TGTGCCAGCAGTCCCCCCTTCCAGAGGGTCCAAGTTAGCAATCAGCCCCAGCATTTT
TRBJ1-3,TRBD1,TRBV12-3/TRBV12-4,-,CAAGGRVGNTIYF,TGTGCCGCAGGGGGCCGGGTTGGAAACACCATATATTTT
TRBJ1-6,-,TRBV7-2,-,CASSRGETYNSPLHF,TGTGCCAGCAGCAGGGGGGAGACCTATAATTCACCCCTCCACTTT
TRBJ1-3,TRBD1,TRBV24-1,-,CATSSPGQASGNTIYF,TGTGCCACCAGTTCTCCGGGACAGGCTTCTGGAAACACCATATATTTT
TRBJ2-5,TRBD1,TRBV2,-,CASSEAGSQGAWETQYF,TGTGCCAGCAGTGAAGCGGGGTCGCAGGGGGCATGGGAGACCCAGTACTTC
TRBJ2-5,-,TRBV27,-,CASSLSRVNQETQYF,TGTGCCAGCAGTTTATCGAGGGTTAACCAAGAGACCCAGTACTTC
TRBJ1-2,TRBD1,TRBV7-2,-,CASSLDGQGALNYGYTF,TGTGCCAGCAGCTTAGATGGGCAGGGGGCATTAAACTATGGCTACACCTTC
TRBJ2-3,-,TRBV9,-,CASSGTVGRGDTQYF,TGTGCCAGCAGCGGGACAGTTGGACGCGGAGATACGCAGTATTTT
TRBJ2-7,TRBD1,TRBV12-3/TRBV12-4,-,CASSRDRVNQYF,TGTGCCAGCAGTAGGGACAGAGTAAACCAGTACTTC
TRBJ2-7,TRBD1,TRBV3-1/TRBV3-2,-,CASSQRTGGPYRNEQYF,TGTGCCAGCAGCCAACGGACAGGGGGCCCGTATCGCAACGAGCAGTACTTC
TRBJ1-1,-,TRBV4-1,few,CASSQTMGENTEAFF,TGCGCCAGCAGCCAAACAATGGGGGAGAACACTGAAGCTTTCTTT
TRBJ2-5,-,TRBV19,-,CASSAAPKETQYF,TGTGCCAGTAGTGCAGCCCCCAAGGAGACCCAGTACTTC
TRBJ1-5,-,TRBV12-3/TRBV12-4,-,CASSKGTTAQHF,TGTGCCAGCAGCAAGGGGACTACTGCCCAGCATTTT
TRBJ2-7,TRBD2,TRBV5-1,-,CASSLSTSGSQEYF,TGCGCCAGCAGCTTATCCACTAGCGGGAGTCAGGAGTACTTC
TRBJ2-1,TRBD2,TRBV5-4,-,CASSSPHSGSVGNEQFF,TGTGCCAGCAGCTCGCCTCATAGCGGGAGTGTGGGCAATGAGCAGTTCTTC